This note documents a single TCR beta chain sequence. The data were taken from a study of cytomegalovirus exposure and HLA in healthy donors. Both 60 Vbeta primers and 13 Jbeta primers went into the PCR. The method was immunoSEQ multiplex PCR; TCRdb's version includes in-frame clones alone and lacks a portion of them. The sample has approximately 240,000 clones, roughly 82% seen once. V shed 2 bases and J shed 3 bases, with 17 bases lying between them. The germline CDR1 and CDR2 sequences are SEHNR and FQNEAQ (reference sequence). CDR3 length equals 16 residues. This receptor was obtained from a middle-aged woman in good health and CMV-seropositive. The chain employs TRBV7-9 and TRBJ2-7; maybe TRBD2 (6 bases). Material for sequencing was PBMCs. DNA of the CDR3: TGTGCCAGCAGCTTAAGGGGAATGGGGGGAAACTACGAGCAGTACTTC. Protein: CASSLRGMGGNYEQYF.